This entry lists 15 T cell receptor beta chains sequenced from one sample in a study of blood T cell repertoires in COVID-19. Assay: immunoSEQ multiplex PCR; the TCRdb copy retains only in-frame clones and omits some. The table has some 16,000 clones, around 86% seen once. Sequencing was carried out using peripheral blood. These receptors were collected from a human donor in a cohort sampled during active COVID-19.

For this clone: The same CDR3 also results from other DNA sequences found in this sample. This chain links TRBV12-3 or TRBV12-4 with TRBJ2-7; no firm D call. Trimming cost V 6 bases and J 3 bases, with 6 bases left between them. The length of the CDR3 is 11 residues. The CDR3 DNA follows: TGTGCCAGCAGCAGAGGCTACGAGCAGTACTTC. Protein: CASSRGYEQYF.

A few counts support this clone. J is TRBJ1-5 and V is TRBV7-3, with D perhaps TRBD1 (6 bases). The CDR3 runs to 16 residues. The germline V and J ends were trimmed by 5 bases and 3 bases, with 17 bases remaining between them. The germline V gene has CDR1 SGHTA and CDR2 FQGTGA. DNA of the CDR3: TGTGCCAGCAGCCCTCGGACAGAACATTACAATCAGCCCCAGCATTTT. Translated: CASSPRTEHYNQPQHF.

The gene calls are TRBV7-8 and TRBJ2-2; 13 bases map to TRBD2. The CDR3 contains 17 residues. CDR1 and CDR2 from the germline V gene are SGHVS and FQNEAQ. Trimming removed 2 bases from V and 3 bases from J; junction bases left unmatched: 3. Here the CDR3 reads CASSLPGLAGDTGELFF. The CDR3 bases are TGTGCCAGCAGCTTACCCGGACTAGCGGGGGACACCGGGGAGCTGTTTTTT.

The genes are TRBV5-1 and TRBJ1-1; D is uncertain. CDR1 SGHRS and CDR2 YFSETQ come from the germline V gene. This CDR3 region has 14 residues. V was trimmed by 1 base and J by 6 bases, leaving 13 bases between them. CDR3 residues: CASSLHRDAAEAFF. The CDR3 DNA is TGCGCCAGCAGCTTGCACCGCGACGCGGCTGAAGCTTTCTTT.

This chain uses TRBV5-1 with TRBJ2-1; D is possibly TRBD2 (6 bases). Germline CDR1 and CDR2: SGHRS and YFSETQ. This CDR3 has 16 residues. V was shortened by 1 base and J by 3 bases, with 14 bases between the two germline ends. The CDR3 DNA follows: TGCGCCAGCAGCTTGTCTACGCGGGGCCTCTACAATGAGCAGTTCTTC. Protein sequence: CASSLSTRGLYNEQFF.

The chain carries TRBV4-3 and TRBJ1-6, with TRBD1 matching over 7 bases. With V trimmed by 1 base and J by 5 bases, 5 bases remained unmatched. Per the germline V gene, CDR1 is LGHNA and CDR2 is YSLEER. The CDR3 runs 16 residues. CDR3 nucleotide sequence: TGCGCCAGCAGCCAAGCAACGACAGGGAATAATTCACCCCTCCACTTT. Translation gives CASSQATTGNNSPLHF.

In this sample, this clone turned up once. The rearrangement joins TRBV11-2 to TRBJ2-2; 11 nucleotides align to TRBD2. This CDR3 comprises 18 residues. The junction had 14 bases not matched to a gene; V was cut back by 5 bases and J by 6 bases. Germline assignment: CDR1 SGHAT and CDR2 FQNNGV. CDR3 bases: TGTGCCAGCAGCCTCTCAGGAGTAGCGGGGGGGCGTGCCGGGGAGCTGTTTTTT. Translation: CASSLSGVAGGRAGELFF.

The V call is TRBV11-2, the J call TRBJ1-4; no definite D call. V was trimmed by 5 bases and J by 10 bases, leaving 23 bases between them. This CDR3 comprises 16 residues. From germline, CDR1 is SGHAT and CDR2 FQNNGV. CDR3 residues: CASSVTPQAIGGKLFF. The DNA of the CDR3 is TGTGCCAGCAGCGTTACCCCCCAGGCTATAGGTGGAAAACTGTTTTTT.

The chain uses TRBV6-6 and TRBJ1-5, with D unresolved. In germline, CDR1 is MNHNY, CDR2 SVGAGI (reference sequence). The V end lost 0 bases, the J end lost 0 bases, and 9 bases lay between the germline ends. This CDR3 has 16 amino acids. The CDR3 bases are TGTGCCAGCAGTTACTCTGGCGGATCTAGCAATCAGCCCCAGCATTTT. Translation gives CASSYSGGSSNQPQHF.

The chain couples TRBV18 to TRBJ2-1; D not certain. This CDR3 is 19 amino acids long. Germline CDR1 KGHSH, CDR2 LQKENI. Trimming took off 3 bases at V and 0 bases at J, with 21 bases between the two ends. In nucleotides, the CDR3 is TGTGCCAGCTCACCTATAGCCATTGGCGCGGATCTCTCCTACAATGAGCAGTTCTTC. Protein sequence: CASSPIAIGADLSYNEQFF.

This clone was counted only a few times. The rearrangement uses TRBV2 and TRBJ2-2, with 7 bases identical to TRBD2. J gave up 6 bases and V 3 bases, and 4 bases lay outside the gene matches. Germline V CDR1 and CDR2: SNHLY, FYNNEI. The CDR3 spans 14 residues. The CDR3 region is CASSEVLAAGELFF. CDR3 DNA: TGTGCCAGCAGTGAGGTGCTAGCGGCCGGGGAGCTGTTTTTT.

The V and J genes are TRBV12-3 or TRBV12-4 and TRBJ1-6, with D uncertain. The CDR3 totals 13 residues. The V gene lost 1 base and the J gene lost 14 bases, with 12 bases spanning the gap. CDR3 sequence (DNA): TGTGCCAGCAGTTTAGGGGCGGGAAAGGCCCTCCACTTT. The encoded protein is CASSLGAGKALHF.

This chain joins TRBV12-3 or TRBV12-4 and TRBJ2-5, with TRBD2 as a possible D gene (5 bases). Trimming took 1 base from V and 5 from J, leaving 8 bases between them. CDR3 size: 13 residues. The CDR3 DNA follows: TGTGCCAGCAGTTTAGGAGGGATGGAGACCCAGTACTTC. Its translation is CASSLGGMETQYF.

This chain connects TRBV5-6 to TRBJ2-4, with D possibly TRBD2 on 5 matching bases. With 2 bases removed from V and 2 bases from J, the gap between germline ends came to 8 bases. There are 14 residues in the CDR3. CDR1 and CDR2 from the germline V gene are SGHDT and YYEEEE. CDR3 DNA sequence: TGTGCCAGCAGCTTCGGGGTAACCAAAAACATTCAGTACTTC. This codes for CASSFGVTKNIQYF. Looking up the rest from reference TRBV5-6 and TRBJ2-4 gives the full variable domain: DAGVTQSPTHLIKTRGQQVTLRCSPKSGHDTVSWYQQALGQGPQFIFQYYEEEERQRGNFPDRFSGHQFPNYSSELNVNALLLGDSALYLCASSFGVTKNIQYFGAGTRLSVL.

This clone occurred once. The chain employs TRBV6-5 and TRBJ2-1; unclear D gene. CDR3 size: 13 residues. Trimming took off 5 bases at V and 0 bases at J, with 5 bases between the two ends. CDR1 is MNHEY and CDR2 is SVGAGI in the germline V gene. The CDR3 reads CASSSVSYNEQFF. As DNA, the CDR3 is TGTGCCAGCAGTAGCGTCTCCTACAATGAGCAGTTCTTC.